This T cell receptor (beta chain) was observed in a study of breast tumors, draining lymph nodes, adjacent tissues. General study findings and limits: The lymph node origin of tumor T cells was framed as consistent with a hypothesis, not demonstrated. Tumors had less TCR diversity than lymph nodes, more than nontumor tissue. The data were judged consistent with most tumor T cells coming from lymph node and expanding in tumor.

Deletions cut 4 bases from V and 4 bases from J, with 8 bases between. The CDR3 is 13 amino acids. Germline assignment: CDR1 LNHDA and CDR2 SQIVND (reference sequence). One entry per CDR3 protein, called by TCRdb with MiXCR from the multiplex PCR reads. The profile covers 100,000 to 150,000 distinct CDR3 sequences, with 20% appearing a single time and over 3% taken by the ten largest. This clonotype has at least ten counts. The antigen is unknown. The lymph nodes were axillary draining lymph nodes from breast cancer patients. The clonotype comes from a female donor with breast cancer. Some clones in this sample may be carry-over from other donors' samples. The sample was axillary lymph node tissue. The rearrangement links TRBV19 to TRBJ2-1; D is ambiguous. CDR3 residues: CASSTDRYNEQFF. The CDR3 DNA follows: TGTGCCAGTAGTACAGACCGATACAATGAGCAGTTCTTC.